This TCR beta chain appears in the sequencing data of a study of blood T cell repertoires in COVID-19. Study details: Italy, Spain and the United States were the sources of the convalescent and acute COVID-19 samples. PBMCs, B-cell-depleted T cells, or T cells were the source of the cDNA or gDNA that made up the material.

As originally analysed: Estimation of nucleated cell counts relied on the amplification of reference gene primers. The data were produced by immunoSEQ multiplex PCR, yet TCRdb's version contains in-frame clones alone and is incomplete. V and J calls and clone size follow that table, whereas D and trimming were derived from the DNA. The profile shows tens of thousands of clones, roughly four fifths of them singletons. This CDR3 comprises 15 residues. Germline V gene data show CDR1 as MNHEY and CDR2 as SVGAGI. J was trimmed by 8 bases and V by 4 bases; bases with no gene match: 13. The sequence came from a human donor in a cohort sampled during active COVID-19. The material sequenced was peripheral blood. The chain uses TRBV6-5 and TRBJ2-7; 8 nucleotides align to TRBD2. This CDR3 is CASSSPRRGVLQQYF. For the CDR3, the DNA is TGTGCCAGCAGTTCGCCCAGGCGGGGGGTGCTGCAGCAGTACTTC.